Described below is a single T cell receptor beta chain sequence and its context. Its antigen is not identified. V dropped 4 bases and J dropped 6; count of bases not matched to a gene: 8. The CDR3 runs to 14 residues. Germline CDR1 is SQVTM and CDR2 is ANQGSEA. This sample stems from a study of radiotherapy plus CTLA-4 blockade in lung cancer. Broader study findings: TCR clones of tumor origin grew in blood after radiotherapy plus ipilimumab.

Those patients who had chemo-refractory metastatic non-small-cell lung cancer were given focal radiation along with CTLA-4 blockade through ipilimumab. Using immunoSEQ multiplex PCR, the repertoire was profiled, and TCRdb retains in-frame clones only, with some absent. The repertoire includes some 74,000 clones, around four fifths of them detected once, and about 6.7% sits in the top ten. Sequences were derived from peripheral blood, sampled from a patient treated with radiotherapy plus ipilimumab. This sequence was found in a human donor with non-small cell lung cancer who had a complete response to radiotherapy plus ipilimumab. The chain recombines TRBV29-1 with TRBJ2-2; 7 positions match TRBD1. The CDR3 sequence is CSVVQNRGSGELFF. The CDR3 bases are TGCAGCGTTGTCCAGAACAGGGGATCCGGGGAGCTGTTTTTT.